The 30 T cell receptor beta chains below were found in one sample sequenced in a study of post-analysis software for immune sequencing data. Study findings and constraints: Elevated frequency relative to controls characterized several TRBV segments in patients, TRBV5-6, TRBV5-1 and TRBV20-1 among them.

cDNA libraries for TCR beta contained unique molecular identifiers. TCRdb re-called the PCR reads with MiXCR, one entry per CDR3 protein. The sample lists about 460,000 distinct CDR3 sequences; 40% to 55% were seen once. No antigens are known for them. Material: blood. These receptors were taken from a girl under 18 with multiple sclerosis.

V is TRBV5-1 and J is TRBJ2-2, with 8 bases that match TRBD2. Per the germline V gene, CDR1 is SGHRS and CDR2 is YFSETQ. The ends lost 1 base at V and 6 bases at J; junction bases unmatched: 8. This CDR3 region has 16 residues. The CDR3 bases are TGCGCCAGCAGCTTGAAGGGACTAGTTACGGCCGGGGAGCTGTTTTTT. It translates to CASSLKGLVTAGELFF.

The chain combines TRBV27 with TRBJ2-7, with D maybe TRBD2 (6 bases). Looked up from germline, CDR1 is MNHEY and CDR2 is SMNVEV (reference sequence). Trimming cost V 5 bases and J 1 base, with 18 bases left between them. CDR3 length equals 16 residues. The CDR3 reads CASSAYRDFSSYEQYF. CDR3 DNA sequence: TGTGCCAGCAGTGCCTACCGGGACTTTTCTTCCTACGAGCAGTACTTC.

This clonotype was detected only a few times. The chain recombines TRBV28 with TRBJ1-6, with 8 bases aligning to TRBD1. Per germline, CDR1 MDHEN and CDR2 SYDVKM. The CDR3 extends over 15 amino acids. Germline trimming cut 4 bases from V and 10 bases from J; bases unmatched to any gene: 9. The CDR3 coding sequence is TGTGCCAGCAGTTCCGCCGGACAGGGTTGGTCACCCCTCCACTTT. Protein sequence: CASSSAGQGWSPLHF.

The table lists this clonotype with a few counts. The chain recombines TRBV29-1 with TRBJ1-1; TRBD1 is a possible D gene (6 bases). With 3 bases removed from V and 11 bases from J, the gap between germline ends came to 13 bases. Per the germline V gene, CDR1 is SQVTM and CDR2 is ANQGSEA. This CDR3 contains 11 residues. CDR3 amino acids: CSVDTGHEAFF. CDR3 DNA sequence: TGCAGCGTTGACACGGGACATGAGGCTTTCTTT.

There are a few counts of this clonotype. The chain is built from TRBV20-1 and TRBJ2-1, with 7 positions matching TRBD2. The CDR3 sequence is 15 residues long. Unmatched junction bases numbered 7, after V lost 1 base and J lost 4 bases. Germline-derived CDR1 and CDR2 are DFQATT and SNEGSKA (reference sequence). The CDR3, as DNA: TGCAGTGCTAGAGTTGGCGCGGGAGTATACAATGAGCAGTTCTTC. It translates to CSARVGAGVYNEQFF.

In its sample, this clonotype was seen a few times. This rearrangement joins TRBV25-1 to TRBJ1-2, with a tentative D call TRBD1 (6 bases). The V end was cut by 7 bases, the J end by 2 bases, with 11 bases between. Germline CDR1 is MGHDK and CDR2 is SYGVNS. The CDR3 totals 13 residues. Written as DNA, the CDR3 is TGTGCCAGCATCGCCACAGGGAACTATGGCTACACCTTC. Translating it yields CASIATGNYGYTF.

The V and J genes are TRBV28 and TRBJ2-1; D possibly corresponds to TRBD2 (5 bases). From germline, CDR1 is MDHEN and CDR2 SYDVKM. Trimming shortened V by 5 bases and J by 2 bases, and 19 bases separated the two germline ends. This CDR3 contains 17 residues. CDR3: CASSPRAGIVTYNEQFF. The CDR3 coding sequence is TGTGCCAGCAGTCCGCGGGCTGGGATCGTGACCTACAATGAGCAGTTCTTC. The whole variable domain, filled in from reference TRBV28 and TRBJ2-1, reads DVKVTQSSRYLVKRTGEKVFLECVQDMDHENMFWYRQDPGLGLRLIYFSYDVKMKEKGDIPEGYSVSREKKERFSLILESASTNQTSMYLCASSPRAGIVTYNEQFFGPGTRLTVL.

The rearrangement joins TRBV5-5 to TRBJ1-2; TRBD1 might be the D (5 bases). The CDR3 has 13 residues. Trimming removed 5 bases at V and 6 bases at J, with 14 bases between. Germline assignment: CDR1 SGHKS and CDR2 YYEKEE (reference sequence). Written as DNA, the CDR3 is TGTGCCAGCAGAGATGGGACGATGAATGGCTACACCTTC. It specifies CASRDGTMNGYTF.

The rearrangement joins TRBV20-1 to TRBJ2-1; 8 bases align to TRBD2. This CDR3 comprises 16 residues. The germline CDR1 and CDR2 sequences are DFQATT and SNEGSKA (reference sequence). J lost 4 bases, V lost 2 bases, and 10 bases had no gene match. The CDR3 DNA follows: TGCAGTGCTAGACCAGGGGAGGCTAGCGGGTACAATGAGCAGTTCTTC. This encodes CSARPGEASGYNEQFF.

The chain uses TRBV29-1 and TRBJ2-7, with TRBD2 matching over 8 bases. The CDR3 spans 16 residues. Germline V gives CDR1 SQVTM, CDR2 ANQGSEA. After removal of 0 bases from V and 0 bases from J, the junction contained 7 bases not matched to a gene. The CDR3 region has the DNA TGCAGCGTTGAAGATCATGATAGCGGGACCTCCTACGAGCAGTACTTC. This encodes CSVEDHDSGTSYEQYF.

The chain carries TRBV28 and TRBJ2-7, with a tentative D call TRBD2 (5 bases). Deletions cut 4 bases from V and 1 base from J, with 14 bases between. The CDR3 spans 15 residues. Looked up from germline, CDR1 is MDHEN and CDR2 is SYDVKM. CDR3 sequence: CASSWAWELSYEQYF. CDR3 coding DNA: TGTGCCAGCAGTTGGGCTTGGGAGCTATCCTACGAGCAGTACTTC. Supplemented by reference TRBV28 and TRBJ2-7, the full variable domain reads DVKVTQSSRYLVKRTGEKVFLECVQDMDHENMFWYRQDPGLGLRLIYFSYDVKMKEKGDIPEGYSVSREKKERFSLILESASTNQTSMYLCASSWAWELSYEQYFGPGTRLTVT.

The rearrangement links TRBV20-1 to TRBJ2-7; 7 bases align to TRBD2. The DNA end is a closer match to TRBJ2-4, so the J assignment may be wrong. Germline loops: CDR1 DFQATT, CDR2 SNEGSKA (reference sequence). CDR3 length equals 15 residues. The CDR3: CSATRTRGDKNIQYF. In DNA, the CDR3 is TGCAGTGCTACAAGGACTAGAGGAGATAAAAACATTCAGTACTTC.

The chain is built from TRBV5-1 and TRBJ2-4, with 8 bases identical to TRBD2. The germline V gene has CDR1 SGHRS and CDR2 YFSETQ. This CDR3 has 18 residues. Losses at the gene ends were 0 bases for V and 1 base for J; bases not matched to a gene: 9. The CDR3 DNA reads TGCGCCAGCAGCTTGGCACCGGGAGGGAATAGGGCCAAAAACATTCAGTACTTC. It codes for CASSLAPGGNRAKNIQYF.

The V gene is TRBV6-2 or TRBV6-3, the J gene TRBJ2-1; D is uncertain. Trimming stripped 7 bases from V and 7 bases from J, with 8 bases between. This CDR3 has 11 amino acids. The germline V gene encodes CDR1 MNHEY and CDR2 SVGEGT. DNA of the CDR3: TGTGCCAGCAAGCGTTGGAATGAGCAGTTCTTC. Translation: CASKRWNEQFF.

This clonotype was seen more than once but under ten times. This chain joins TRBV25-1 and TRBJ2-4; 8 bases line up with TRBD1. Germline V gives CDR1 MGHDK, CDR2 SYGVNS. The CDR3 contains 17 residues. J gave up 1 base and V 8 bases, and 13 bases lay outside the gene matches. CDR3 DNA: TGTGCCAGCCTAATCAAACAGGGGGTAAGGGCCAAAAACATTCAGTACTTC. Its protein is CASLIKQGVRAKNIQYF.

This sequence joins TRBV5-1 and TRBJ1-2; 7 nucleotides line up with TRBD1. V lost 2 bases, J lost 8 bases, and 9 bases stayed unmatched. This CDR3 has 14 amino acids. Germline V gene sequence: CDR1 SGHRS, CDR2 YFSETQ. The CDR3 region is CASSFPDRYDGYTF. CDR3 DNA sequence: TGCGCCAGCAGCTTCCCGGACAGGTATGACGGCTACACCTTC. Combining the CDR3 with reference TRBV5-1 and TRBJ1-2 gives the whole variable domain KAGVTQTPRYLIKTRGQQVTLSCSPISGHRSVSWYQQTPGQGLQFLFEYFSETQRNKGNFPGRFSGRQFSNSRSEMNVSTLELGDSALYLCASSFPDRYDGYTFGSGTRLTVV.

This clonotype turned up a few times. The chain has TRBV28 and TRBJ2-5; 10 positions match TRBD1. The end of the DNA fits TRBJ2-7 better, so the J call may be wrong. The CDR3 has 15 amino acids. Germline CDR1 reads MDHEN; CDR2 reads SYDVKM. CDR3 sequence reads: CASSLGGQGIYEQYF. The CDR3 DNA reads as TGTGCCAGCAGTTTGGGGGGACAGGGGATCTACGAGCAGTACTTC.

This chain uses TRBV27 with TRBJ1-5; maybe TRBD1 (5 bases). This CDR3 spans 15 amino acids. The germline V gene encodes CDR1 MNHEY and CDR2 SMNVEV (reference sequence). Trimming took 2 bases from V and 5 from J, leaving 13 bases between them. CDR3 sequence (DNA): TGTGCCAGCAGTTTAATGGGGCGAGGGCATCAGCCCCAGCATTTT. Amino acids: CASSLMGRGHQPQHF.

This clonotype was detected ten times or more. The genes are TRBV7-9 and TRBJ2-5; D not certain. V gave up 5 bases and J gave up 5 bases, with 9 bases separating them. Germline CDR1 SEHNR, CDR2 FQNEAQ (reference sequence). The CDR3 runs 12 residues. The CDR3 here is CASSPPVETQYF. The DNA of the CDR3 is TGTGCCAGCAGCCCCCCTGTCGAGACCCAGTACTTC.

The V call is TRBV20-1, the J call TRBJ2-4, with D possibly being TRBD2 (6 bases). The germline V gene has CDR1 DFQATT and CDR2 SNEGSKA (reference sequence). This CDR3 has 14 residues. The V and J ends lost 1 base and 2 bases respectively, with 9 bases between them. The CDR3 is CSARAGTPKNIQYF. CDR3 DNA: TGCAGTGCTAGAGCCGGGACTCCCAAAAACATTCAGTACTTC.

The chain carries TRBV7-2 and TRBJ2-7, with 13 bases lining up with TRBD2. V shed 1 base, J shed 0 bases, and the junction held 3 bases outside the gene matches. Germline V gene lookup returns CDR1 SGHTA and CDR2 FQGNSA. This CDR3 has 17 residues. CDR3 in amino acids: CASSLERTSGSSYEQYF. The CDR3 DNA is TGTGCCAGCAGCTTAGAGAGGACTAGCGGGAGCTCCTACGAGCAGTACTTC.

A single count supports this clonotype. CDR3 in amino acids: CASSRRTSGTRTDTQYF. The CDR3 DNA reads TGTGCCAGCAGTCGCCGGACTAGCGGGACCCGCACAGATACGCAGTATTTT. This sequence joins TRBV28 and TRBJ2-3; 12 bases agree with TRBD2. This CDR3 contains 17 residues. Germline V gene sequence: CDR1 MDHEN, CDR2 SYDVKM. V lost 5 bases, J lost 1 base, and 7 bases stayed unmatched.

The chain joins TRBV13 to TRBJ2-1; TRBD2 matches at 9 bases. The CDR3 contains 16 residues. Germline trimming cut 5 bases from V and 9 bases from J; bases unmatched to any gene: 14. The V gene's germline CDR1 is PRHDT and CDR2 FYEKMQ (reference sequence). CDR3 loop: CASSPRTGGRGSEQFF. The DNA of the CDR3 is TGTGCCAGCAGCCCCCGGACTGGCGGGAGGGGATCTGAGCAGTTCTTC.

The sample holds a few counts of this clonotype. The chain recombines TRBV11-1 with TRBJ2-7, with D perhaps given as TRBD1 or TRBD2 (5 bases each). The CDR3 covers 16 residues. V was shortened by 4 bases and J by 2 bases, with 18 bases between the two germline ends. Germline CDR1 SGHAT, CDR2 FQDESV (reference sequence). Written as DNA, the CDR3 is TGTGCCAGCAGCTCCACCGACGGGACGGGAACCTACGAGCAGTACTTC. It is translated as CASSSTDGTGTYEQYF.

The chain combines TRBV7-9 with TRBJ1-1; no reliable D call. This CDR3 comprises 15 residues. Germline V gene data show CDR1 as SEHNR and CDR2 as FQNEAQ (reference sequence). V lost 5 bases and J lost 5, with 18 bases in between. The CDR3 loop reads CASSTRRLSGTEAFF. The CDR3, as DNA: TGTGCCAGCAGCACTCGTAGGTTGTCGGGAACTGAAGCTTTCTTT.

The chain links TRBV5-1 to TRBJ2-7; D gene uncertain. Deletions cut 4 bases from V and 5 bases from J, with 13 bases between. Germline V gene sequence: CDR1 SGHRS, CDR2 YFSETQ. The CDR3 spans 13 residues. The CDR3 sequence: CASSRRNYDEQYF. In DNA, the CDR3 is TGCGCCAGCAGCCGCAGAAATTACGACGAGCAGTACTTC.

This clonotype has only a few counts. This chain links TRBV20-1 with TRBJ2-7, with 9 bases matching TRBD2. Germline CDR1 reads DFQATT; CDR2 reads SNEGSKA (reference sequence). The ends lost 2 bases at V and 0 bases at J; junction bases unmatched: 5. The CDR3 consists of 15 residues. The CDR3 nucleotides read TGCAGTGCTAGACGTTGGCGGGAGGGCTCCTACGAGCAGTACTTC. Translation gives CSARRWREGSYEQYF.

There are a few counts of this clonotype. This sequence joins TRBV20-1 and TRBJ2-5; no definite D call. The DNA end is more similar to TRBJ2-7, so the J call may be wrong. The CDR3 extends over 11 amino acids. From germline, CDR1 is DFQATT and CDR2 SNEGSKA (reference sequence). DNA for the CDR3: TGCAGTGCTAGAGATCACCCCGAGCAGTACTTC. Translated, it gives CSARDHPEQYF.

The V gene is TRBV20-1, the J gene TRBJ2-1; D uncertain. In germline, CDR1 is DFQATT, CDR2 SNEGSKA (reference sequence). The CDR3 runs 13 residues. Trimming removed 0 bases at V and 4 bases at J, with 7 bases between. CDR3 sequence (DNA): TGCAGTGCTAGAGATTTCCTATACAATGAGCAGTTCTTC. Encoded protein: CSARDFLYNEQFF.

The chain couples TRBV15 to TRBJ2-1; no clear D. V lost 1 base and J lost 2, with 12 bases in between. CDR3 length: 16 amino acids. The V gene's germline CDR1 is LNHNV and CDR2 YYDKDF (reference sequence). CDR3 nucleotide sequence: TGTGCCACCAGCAGAGTAGGTCACAGTCCCTACAATGAGCAGTTCTTC. Amino acid sequence: CATSRVGHSPYNEQFF. Combining the CDR3 with reference TRBV15 and TRBJ2-1 gives the whole variable domain DAMVIQNPRYQVTQFGKPVTLSCSQTLNHNVMYWYQQKSSQAPKLLFHYYDKDFNNEADTPDNFQSRRPNTSFCFLDIRSPGLGDTAMYLCATSRVGHSPYNEQFFGPGTRLTVL.